This TCR beta chain was profiled in a study of T-cell memory formation after mild COVID-19. Study conclusions and caveats: Researchers could not confirm that second-wave clones peaking on day 37 targeted SARS-CoV-2. For contracting clones, CD4+ ones sat mainly in CM and EM, CD8+ in EMRA. CD4/CD8 balance characterized clones contracting day 15 to 85, and CD4+ skew characterized later expanders. Within pre-infection memory, some responding clones were found, suggesting cross-reactive memory joined.

Details on this clonotype: Antigen: not known.

TCRdb independently ran MiXCR on the 5' RACE reads; one entry per CDR3 protein. Among roughly 250,000 distinct CDR3 sequences, less than 20% were seen once, and the ten largest hold around 3.4%. Specimen: PBMCs or a T cell subset sorted from them (not recorded which). The origin of this receptor is a man between 18 and 35 years old who had mild COVID-19 (a few samples of this study predate the infection). Cell type and time point are not known.

For the CDR3, the DNA is TGTGCCAGCACCCTAGAGGGACAGGGGACTGAAGCTTTCTTT. It is translated as CASTLEGQGTEAFF. This chain links TRBV6-2 or TRBV6-3 with TRBJ1-1, with TRBD1 identical over 10 bases. The CDR3 runs 14 residues. Losses at the gene ends were 7 bases for V and 5 bases for J; bases not matched to a gene: 7. The germline gives CDR1 MNHEY, CDR2 SVGEGT.